Presented here are 29 T cell receptor beta chains from one specimen sequenced in a study of blood T cell repertoires in COVID-19 (dated by TCRdb to 2019 to 2021). The receptor library was made with the immunoSEQ multiplex PCR assay. Held by TCRdb, this immuneACCESS table contains in-frame sequences only and omits some clones. Under half of the omission traces to an unresolved V gene where checked; the cause of the rest is unknown. Present in this sample are a few hundred thousand clones, approximately 84% of which were seen just once. The ten largest make up roughly 10% of the sample. Sequenced sample: PBMCs or T cells enriched from blood (not recorded which). All receptors come from a woman aged 18-29 years who had recovered from COVID-19.

The genes are TRBV5-1 and TRBJ1-1, with 8 bases matching TRBD1. The junction had 7 bases not matched to a gene; V was cut back by 0 bases and J by 3 bases. The CDR3 sequence is 16 residues long. CDR1 SGHRS and CDR2 YFSETQ come from the germline V gene. This CDR3 is CASSLGTGLGDTEAFF. The CDR3 DNA is TGCGCCAGCAGCTTGGGGACAGGGCTAGGGGACACTGAAGCTTTCTTT. The full variable domain, completed using reference TRBV5-1 and TRBJ1-1, is KAGVTQTPRYLIKTRGQQVTLSCSPISGHRSVSWYQQTPGQGLQFLFEYFSETQRNKGNFPGRFSGRQFSNSRSEMNVSTLELGDSALYLCASSLGTGLGDTEAFFGQGTRLTVV.

This chain joins TRBV13 and TRBJ1-1, with D uncertain. The CDR3 runs 14 residues. Germline V gene data show CDR1 as PRHDT and CDR2 as FYEKMQ (reference sequence). Between the trimmed V and J ends, which lost 5 bases and 5 bases, there was a span of 15 bases. The CDR3 region has the DNA TGTGCCAGCAGCCCGGGCCTAGAGGGTACTGAAGCTTTCTTT. This gives the protein CASSPGLEGTEAFF. The whole variable domain, remainder taken from reference TRBV13 and TRBJ1-1, is AAGVIQSPRHLIKEKRETATLKCYPIPRHDTVYWYQQGPGQDPQFLISFYEKMQSDKGSIPDRFSAQQFSDYHSELNMSSLELGDSALYFCASSPGLEGTEAFFGQGTRLTVV.

This clone was detected once. V and J are TRBV9 and TRBJ2-3, with 8 positions matching TRBD2. In germline, CDR1 is SGDLS, CDR2 YYNGEE. The CDR3 contains 18 residues. After removal of 4 bases from V and 0 bases from J, the junction contained 13 bases not matched to a gene. The CDR3 spells CASSRGAGGFLSTDTQYF. CDR3 coding DNA: TGTGCCAGCAGCCGTGGGGCGGGGGGATTCTTAAGCACAGATACGCAGTATTTT.

This clone was detected once. CDR3 sequence reads: CASSFRQGMDNEQFF. CDR3 coding DNA: TGTGCCAGCAGCTTTCGACAGGGGATGGACAATGAGCAGTTCTTC. The chain is built from TRBV11-1 and TRBJ2-1; 8 bases map to TRBD1. Unmatched junction bases numbered 6, after V lost 3 bases and J lost 5 bases. The CDR3 runs 15 residues. Per germline, CDR1 SGHAT and CDR2 FQDESV (reference sequence).

The rearrangement joins TRBV7-6 to TRBJ2-7; 7 nucleotides line up with TRBD2. The germline V gene encodes CDR1 SGHVS and CDR2 FNYEAQ. Unmatched junction bases numbered 6, after V lost 1 base and J lost 3 bases. This CDR3 contains 15 residues. The CDR3 here is CASSLDAGTIYEQYF. The CDR3 DNA reads as TGTGCCAGCAGCTTAGACGCCGGGACTATCTACGAGCAGTACTTC.

This chain links TRBV2 with TRBJ1-1; D not resolved. This CDR3 has 14 residues. CDR1 is SNHLY and CDR2 is FYNNEI in the germline V gene. Deletions cut 3 bases from V and 4 bases from J, with 12 bases between. This chain's CDR3 is CASSEAWATTEAFF. CDR3 bases: TGTGCCAGCAGTGAGGCATGGGCCACCACTGAAGCTTTCTTT.

The chain links TRBV7-9 to TRBJ1-2, with D unresolved. The CDR3 sequence is 15 residues long. CDR1 is SEHNR and CDR2 is FQNEAQ in the germline V gene (reference sequence). The V gene lost 0 bases and the J gene lost 6 bases, with 14 bases spanning the gap. The CDR3 loop reads CASSLAGMERDGYTF. The CDR3 bases are TGTGCCAGCAGCTTAGCTGGGATGGAGAGGGATGGCTACACCTTC.

Only one count was recorded for this clone. The gene calls are TRBV5-4 and TRBJ2-4; TRBD1 might be the D (5 bases). Trimming took 3 bases from V and 8 from J, leaving 15 bases between them. This CDR3 region has 14 residues. The germline V gene has CDR1 SGHNT and CDR2 YYREEE (reference sequence). The CDR3 sequence: CASSSGLARDIQYF. The CDR3 DNA reads TGTGCCAGCAGCTCCGGCCTCGCCAGGGACATTCAGTACTTC.

Comment on this clone: An end of the junction differs from the germline gene, which may be a read error. The chain employs TRBV5-8 and TRBJ1-2; TRBD1 matches 8 bases. The CDR3 extends over 11 amino acids. The germline CDR1 and CDR2 sequences are SGHTS and YDEGEE. CDR3 region: CASSRQGIFSF. In nucleotides, the CDR3 is TGTGCCAGCAGCCGACAGGGGATCTTCTCCTTC. Full variable domain (rest looked up from reference TRBV5-8 and TRBJ1-2): EAGVTQSPTHLIKTRGQQATLRCSPISGHTSVYWYQQALGLGLQFLLWYDEGEERNRGNFPPRFSGRQFPNYSSELNVNALELEDSALYLCASSRQGIFSFGSGTRLTVV.

This chain links TRBV2 with TRBJ2-2; possible D gene TRBD2, 6 bases. The CDR3 covers 16 residues. The V end was cut by 4 bases, the J end by 1 base, with 13 bases between. Germline V gene sequence: CDR1 SNHLY, CDR2 FYNNEI. The CDR3 DNA is TGTGCCAGCAGTGTACAAGGGACTGTGAACACCGGGGAGCTGTTTTTT. It codes for CASSVQGTVNTGELFF.

This sequence joins TRBV19 and TRBJ2-1, with 12 bases lining up with TRBD2. Losses at the gene ends were 4 bases for V and 4 bases for J; bases not matched to a gene: 2. Germline V gene sequence: CDR1 LNHDA, CDR2 SQIVND (reference sequence). CDR3 length: 15 residues. Here the CDR3 reads CASSTTSGGYNEQFF. CDR3 coding DNA: TGTGCCAGTAGTACCACTAGCGGGGGGTACAATGAGCAGTTCTTC.

The V gene is TRBV4-1, the J gene TRBJ2-1; the match to TRBD1 covers 11 bases. The V gene's germline CDR1 is MGHRA and CDR2 YSYEKL. The CDR3 is made up of 16 amino acids. The V gene end was trimmed by 2 bases and the J gene end by 8 bases; junction bases not matched to a gene: 8. The CDR3 is CASSQLGQGALDEQFF. For the CDR3, the DNA is TGCGCCAGCAGCCAACTAGGACAGGGGGCTTTAGATGAGCAGTTCTTC.

The gene calls are TRBV4-2 and TRBJ2-2, with D unresolved. The V end lost 1 base, the J end lost 9 bases, and 15 bases lay between the germline ends. This CDR3 comprises 15 residues. The germline V gene encodes CDR1 LGHNA and CDR2 YNFKEQ. The CDR3 loop reads CASSQVQAYLRELFF. Here the CDR3 DNA reads TGTGCCAGCAGCCAAGTTCAGGCTTATCTCCGGGAGCTGTTTTTT.

V is TRBV10-3 and J is TRBJ2-7; TRBD1 matches at 9 bases. Germline V gene lookup returns CDR1 ENHRY and CDR2 SYGVKD. J was trimmed by 1 base and V by 5 bases; bases with no gene match: 9. CDR3 length equals 16 residues. CDR3 loop: CAISNTAGTGSYEQYF. The CDR3 DNA reads TGTGCCATCAGTAATACTGCCGGGACAGGGTCCTACGAGCAGTACTTC.

The chain's CDR3 is CASSLGGGRASDTQYF. The DNA of the CDR3 is TGTGCCAGCAGCTTGGGGGGCGGGAGGGCCAGTGATACGCAGTATTTT. V is TRBV5-4 and J is TRBJ2-3; 9 bases line up with TRBD2. J lost 6 bases, V lost 0 bases, and 8 bases had no gene match. This CDR3 is built from 16 residues. Per the germline V gene, CDR1 is SGHNT and CDR2 is YYREEE (reference sequence).

The CDR3 bases are TGTGCCAGCAAGGGGGACAGGGGGTACGGGGAGCTGTTTTTT. This codes for CASKGDRGYGELFF. The gene calls are TRBV2 and TRBJ2-2, with 11 bases aligning to TRBD1. This CDR3 contains 14 residues. V was pared by 7 bases and J by 7 bases, with 5 bases of the junction left unmatched. Germline CDR1 and CDR2: SNHLY and FYNNEI.

This clone was seen just once. The V and J genes are TRBV5-1 and TRBJ1-1; the match to TRBD1 covers 7 bases. The CDR3 sequence is 15 residues long. CDR1 and CDR2 from the germline V gene are SGHRS and YFSETQ. The trim removed 2 bases at V and 1 base at J, leaving 5 bases unmatched. The chain's CDR3 is CASSFTGQTNTEAFF. Written as DNA, the CDR3 is TGCGCCAGCAGCTTTACGGGACAGACGAACACTGAAGCTTTCTTT. The variable domain in full, completed from reference TRBV5-1 and TRBJ1-1, reads KAGVTQTPRYLIKTRGQQVTLSCSPISGHRSVSWYQQTPGQGLQFLFEYFSETQRNKGNFPGRFSGRQFSNSRSEMNVSTLELGDSALYLCASSFTGQTNTEAFFGQGTRLTVV.

The chain joins TRBV6-5 to TRBJ2-1, with D maybe TRBD1 (6 bases). Germline CDR1 MNHEY, CDR2 SVGAGI. The V end was cut by 0 bases, the J end by 5 bases, with 11 bases between. The CDR3 is 15 residues long. The CDR3 region is CASSYSEDRDNEQFF. DNA for the CDR3: TGTGCCAGCAGTTACTCGGAGGACAGAGACAATGAGCAGTTCTTC.

This clone turned up a few times. V usage is TRBV28 and J usage is TRBJ1-2, with D uncertain. Trimming took off 3 bases at V and 4 bases at J, with 12 bases between the two ends. Looked up from germline, CDR1 is MDHEN and CDR2 is SYDVKM. The CDR3 loop spans 14 amino acids. This chain's CDR3 is CASSFGTAGYGYTF. The CDR3 nucleotides are TGTGCCAGCAGTTTTGGTACAGCTGGCTATGGCTACACCTTC.

This rearrangement joins TRBV11-2 to TRBJ2-1, with 7 positions matching TRBD1. CDR3 length equals 14 residues. J lost 3 bases, V lost 4 bases, and 3 bases had no gene match. Germline V lookup: CDR1 SGHAT, CDR2 FQNNGV. CDR3 sequence: CASSSTGVYNEQFF. The CDR3 region has the DNA TGTGCCAGCAGCTCCACAGGGGTCTACAATGAGCAGTTCTTC.

This chain connects TRBV7-2 to TRBJ1-1; D possibly corresponds to TRBD1 (6 bases). Per the germline V gene, CDR1 is SGHTA and CDR2 is FQGNSA. CDR3 length: 14 amino acids. Deletions cut 2 bases from V and 1 base from J, with 8 bases between. The CDR3 coding sequence is TGTGCCAGCAGCTTACTAGGGGGGAACACTGAAGCTTTCTTT. Translation gives CASSLLGGNTEAFF.

This clone was recorded once. This same CDR3 is encoded by further DNA sequences in the sample. The chain recombines TRBV5-1 with TRBJ2-2, with TRBD1 matching 11 bases. Germline CDR1 reads SGHRS; CDR2 reads YFSETQ. J gave up 4 bases and V 4 bases, and 3 bases lay outside the gene matches. This CDR3 spans 15 amino acids. CDR3 bases: TGCGCCAGCAGCACGGGGACAGGGGGCACCGGGGAGCTGTTTTTT. This encodes CASSTGTGGTGELFF.

This chain uses TRBV6-1 with TRBJ1-2; tentative D call: TRBD1 (5 bases). V was pared by 6 bases and J by 0 bases, with 20 bases between. Per germline, CDR1 MNHNS and CDR2 SASEGT. The CDR3 length is 17 residues. CDR3 DNA: TGTGCCAGCAGAGAAAAGGGAGGGACGTTCACTAACTATGGCTACACCTTC. It is translated as CASREKGGTFTNYGYTF.

The V and J genes are TRBV5-4 and TRBJ2-5; 10 bases agree with TRBD1. Per germline, CDR1 SGHNT and CDR2 YYREEE (reference sequence). The CDR3 sequence is 17 residues long. J gave up 1 base and V 4 bases, and 10 bases lay outside the gene matches. DNA for the CDR3: TGTGCCAGCAGCGGCTGGACAGGGGGGCTACCCCAAGAGACCCAGTACTTC. This translates into CASSGWTGGLPQETQYF.

V usage is TRBV5-1 and J usage is TRBJ1-1, with D tentatively TRBD1 (6 bases). The germline V gene has CDR1 SGHRS and CDR2 YFSETQ. This CDR3 comprises 13 residues. V lost 7 bases and J lost 5, with 15 bases in between. The CDR3 DNA is TGCGCCAGCTCGAACAGGGAGAAGACTGAAGCTTTCTTT. It specifies CASSNREKTEAFF.

This clone was observed a single time. The V and J genes are TRBV5-1 and TRBJ1-1; TRBD1 is a possible D gene (5 bases). This CDR3 comprises 14 residues. V was cut by 0 bases and J by 5 bases, with 11 bases left in between. The germline CDR1 and CDR2 sequences are SGHRS and YFSETQ. The CDR3 here is CASSLARGGTEAFF. In DNA, the CDR3 is TGCGCCAGCAGCTTGGCCCGGGGGGGTACTGAAGCTTTCTTT.

This rearrangement joins TRBV28 to TRBJ1-4; D not resolved. Trimming left V 6 bases short and J 3 bases short, with 14 bases between. The CDR3 totals 15 residues. Germline V gene sequence: CDR1 MDHEN, CDR2 SYDVKM. The DNA of the CDR3 is TGTGCCAGCAGACAGACTTCGGGAGCTAATGAAAAACTGTTTTTT. Its translation is CASRQTSGANEKLFF.

The rearrangement links TRBV12-1 to TRBJ1-5; TRBD1 was called by the table and not checked on the DNA. TRBV12-1 is marked as a pseudogene. The CDR3 consists of 18 residues. CDR3 region: CASSSLVGQSVCNQPQHF. The CDR3 DNA is TGTGCCAGCAGCTCCCTAGTAGGACAGTCCGTTTGTAATCAGCCCCAGCATTTT.

The chain uses TRBV9 and TRBJ1-3, with D perhaps matching TRBD1 (5 bases). The length of the CDR3 is 14 residues. Trimming stripped 2 bases from V and 4 bases from J, with 10 bases between. Germline V gene data show CDR1 as SGDLS and CDR2 as YYNGEE. The DNA for the CDR3 is TGTGCCAGCAGCGTGCAGGGTGAGGGAAACACCATATATTTT. Protein: CASSVQGEGNTIYF.